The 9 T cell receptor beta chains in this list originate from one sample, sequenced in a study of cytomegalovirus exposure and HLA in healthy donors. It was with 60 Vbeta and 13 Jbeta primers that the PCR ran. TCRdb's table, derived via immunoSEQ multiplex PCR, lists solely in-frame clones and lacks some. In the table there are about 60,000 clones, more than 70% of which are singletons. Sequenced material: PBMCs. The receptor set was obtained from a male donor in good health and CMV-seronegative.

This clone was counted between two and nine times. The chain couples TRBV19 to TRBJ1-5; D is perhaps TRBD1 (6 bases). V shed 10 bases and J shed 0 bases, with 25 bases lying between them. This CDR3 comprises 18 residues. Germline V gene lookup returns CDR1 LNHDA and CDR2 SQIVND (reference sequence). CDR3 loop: CANKISGESGGSNQPQHF. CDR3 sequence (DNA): TGTGCCAATAAGATCTCAGGGGAATCTGGGGGTAGCAATCAGCCCCAGCATTTT.

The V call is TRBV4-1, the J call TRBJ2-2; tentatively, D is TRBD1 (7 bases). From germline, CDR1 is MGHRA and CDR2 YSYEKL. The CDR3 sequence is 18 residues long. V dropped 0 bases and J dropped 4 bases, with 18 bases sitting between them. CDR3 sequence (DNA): TGCGCCAGCAGCCAAGAGCCCTCCAGGGGGGCGGTCACCGGGGAGCTGTTTTTT. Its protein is CASSQEPSRGAVTGELFF.

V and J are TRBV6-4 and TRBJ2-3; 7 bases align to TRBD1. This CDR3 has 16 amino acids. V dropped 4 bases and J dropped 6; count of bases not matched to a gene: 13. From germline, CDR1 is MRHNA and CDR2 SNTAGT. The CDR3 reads CASSAYQGQPGDTQYF. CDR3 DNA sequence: TGTGCCAGCAGTGCCTATCAGGGACAGCCGGGGGATACGCAGTATTTT.

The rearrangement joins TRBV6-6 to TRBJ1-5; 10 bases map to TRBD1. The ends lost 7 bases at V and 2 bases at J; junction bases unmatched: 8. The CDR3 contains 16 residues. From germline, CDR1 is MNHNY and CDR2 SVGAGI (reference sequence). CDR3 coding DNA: TGTGCCAGCAAACCCGACAGGGGGCAAGGCAATCAGCCCCAGCATTTT. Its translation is CASKPDRGQGNQPQHF.

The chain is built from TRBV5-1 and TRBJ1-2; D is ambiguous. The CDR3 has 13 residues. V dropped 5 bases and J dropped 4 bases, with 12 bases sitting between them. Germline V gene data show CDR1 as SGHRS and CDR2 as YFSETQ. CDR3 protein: CASRPEGPYGYTF. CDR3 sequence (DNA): TGCGCCAGCAGACCCGAGGGCCCCTATGGCTACACCTTC.

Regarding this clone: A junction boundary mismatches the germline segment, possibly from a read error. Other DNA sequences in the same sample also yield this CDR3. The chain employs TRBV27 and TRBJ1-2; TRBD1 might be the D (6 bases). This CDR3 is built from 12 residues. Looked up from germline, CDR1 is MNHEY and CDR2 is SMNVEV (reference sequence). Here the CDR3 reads CASSSRGDGYTF. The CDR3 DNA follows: TGTGCCAGCAGTTCCAGGGGTGATGGCTACACCTTT.

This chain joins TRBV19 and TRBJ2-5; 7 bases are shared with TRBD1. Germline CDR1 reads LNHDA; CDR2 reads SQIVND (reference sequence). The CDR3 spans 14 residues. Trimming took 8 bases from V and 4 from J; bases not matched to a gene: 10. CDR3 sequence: CASGETGNGETQYF. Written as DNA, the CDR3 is TGTGCCAGTGGCGAGACAGGGAACGGAGAGACCCAGTACTTC.

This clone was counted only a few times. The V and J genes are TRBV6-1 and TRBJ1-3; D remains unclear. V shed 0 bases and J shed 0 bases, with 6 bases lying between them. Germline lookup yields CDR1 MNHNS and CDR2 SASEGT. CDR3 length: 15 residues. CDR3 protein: CASSEAHASGNTIYF. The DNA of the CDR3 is TGTGCCAGCAGTGAAGCACACGCCTCTGGAAACACCATATATTTT.

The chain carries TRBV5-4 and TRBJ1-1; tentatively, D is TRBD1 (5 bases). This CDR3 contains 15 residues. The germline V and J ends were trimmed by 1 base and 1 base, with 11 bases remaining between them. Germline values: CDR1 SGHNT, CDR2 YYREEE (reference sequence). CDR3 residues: CASSLSRQGNTEAFF. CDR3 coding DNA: TGTGCCAGCAGCTTGTCACGGCAGGGGAACACTGAAGCTTTCTTT.